The next 16 T cell receptor beta chains were all read from a single sample in a study of shared clonotypes between healthy human individuals. Libraries were prepared by immunoSEQ multiplex PCR; TCRdb keeps only in-frame clonotypes and omits some of them. The sample lists 500,000 to 650,000 clones; roughly 79% were seen once. Sequencing was performed on PBMCs. These receptor sequences come from a middle-aged woman in good health. Some clones in this sample may be carry-over from other donors' samples.

Concerning this clone: The sample contains more than one DNA sequence encoding this CDR3. The chain has TRBV7-2 and TRBJ2-7, with unresolved D. In germline, CDR1 is SGHTA, CDR2 FQGNSA. The length of the CDR3 is 12 residues. The V end was cut by 4 bases, the J end by 4 bases, with 8 bases between. The CDR3 is CASSSTSYEQYF. In DNA form, the CDR3 reads TGTGCCAGCAGCTCAACCTCTTACGAGCAGTACTTC.

J is TRBJ1-2 and V is TRBV28, with a possible D match to TRBD1 (5 bases). Germline V gives CDR1 MDHEN, CDR2 SYDVKM. The CDR3 runs to 13 residues. Trimming stripped 7 bases from V and 7 bases from J, with 16 bases between. CDR3 sequence (DNA): TGTGCCAGCACAGGGAGGGCCCTGGGTGGCTACACCTTC. It encodes CASTGRALGGYTF.

This chain joins TRBV4-2 and TRBJ2-7, with 12 bases fitting TRBD2. With V trimmed by 4 bases and J by 4 bases, 17 bases remained unmatched. The germline CDR1 and CDR2 sequences are LGHNA and YNFKEQ. This CDR3 region has 19 residues. CDR3: CASSPRGLAGGPLLYEQYF. CDR3 DNA: TGTGCCAGCAGCCCGCGCGGGCTAGCGGGAGGGCCACTGTTATACGAGCAGTACTTC.

The CDR3 is CASSLGQGSSYEQYF. The CDR3 DNA reads as TGCGCCAGCAGCTTGGGCCAGGGGAGCTCCTACGAGCAGTACTTC. The V call is TRBV5-1, the J call TRBJ2-7; D perhaps matches TRBD1 (6 bases). This CDR3 is built from 15 residues. Between the trimmed V and J ends, which lost 0 bases and 0 bases, there was a span of 10 bases. Germline V gene data show CDR1 as SGHRS and CDR2 as YFSETQ.

This clone was recorded once. This chain joins TRBV4-1 and TRBJ1-4; a possible D gene is TRBD1 (6 bases). V shed 1 base and J shed 7 bases, with 13 bases lying between them. This CDR3 spans 15 amino acids. Germline V gene lookup returns CDR1 MGHRA and CDR2 YSYEKL. The CDR3 sequence: CASSQGLQGGEKLFF. Written as DNA, the CDR3 is TGCGCCAGCAGCCAAGGTTTACAGGGTGGTGAAAAACTGTTTTTT.

Only a few counts were recorded for this clone. The chain has TRBV6-1 and TRBJ2-2; TRBD1 might be the D (5 bases). The V end was cut by 2 bases, the J end by 5 bases, with 9 bases between. The CDR3 sequence is 14 residues long. The germline V gene has CDR1 MNHNS and CDR2 SASEGT. CDR3 residues: CASSERRGTGELFF. CDR3 sequence (DNA): TGTGCCAGCAGTGAAAGAAGGGGAACCGGGGAGCTGTTTTTT.

There are a few counts of this clone. This chain links TRBV7-9 with TRBJ2-1, with 7 bases lining up with TRBD2. With V trimmed by 7 bases and J by 9 bases, 21 bases remained unmatched. The germline V gene encodes CDR1 SEHNR and CDR2 FQNEAQ (reference sequence). CDR3 length: 17 amino acids. For the CDR3, the DNA is TGTGCCAGCAACTCTCCTGGCGGGAGTTGGGATAAGCGTGAGCAGTTCTTC. Translation gives CASNSPGGSWDKREQFF. The variable domain in full, completed from reference TRBV7-9 and TRBJ2-1, reads DTGVSQNPRHKITKRGQNVTFRCDPISEHNRLYWYRQTLGQGPEFLTYFQNEAQLEKSRLLSDRFSAERPKGSFSTLEIQRTEQGDSAMYLCASNSPGGSWDKREQFFGPGTRLTVL.

This rearrangement joins TRBV27 to TRBJ1-2; D gene unclear. V was shortened by 6 bases and J by 0 bases, with 11 bases between the two germline ends. Germline loops: CDR1 MNHEY, CDR2 SMNVEV (reference sequence). This CDR3 comprises 14 residues. CDR3 region: CASSRGHSNYGYTF. In DNA form, the CDR3 reads TGTGCCAGCAGCCGAGGGCATTCTAACTATGGCTACACCTTC.

This clone appeared once. Additional DNA sequences in this sample encode the identical CDR3. The V gene is TRBV5-1, the J gene TRBJ2-1; D call uncertain. CDR1 is SGHRS and CDR2 is YFSETQ in the germline V gene. Trimming removed 2 bases from V and 5 bases from J, with 8 bases in between. The CDR3 totals 13 residues. The CDR3 spells CASSLGDNNEQFF. The CDR3 DNA is TGCGCCAGCAGCTTAGGTGATAACAATGAGCAGTTCTTC.

V is TRBV7-6 and J is TRBJ2-2; a weak D match, TRBD2 (6 bases). Looked up from germline, CDR1 is SGHVS and CDR2 is FNYEAQ. The CDR3 is made up of 16 amino acids. The V gene lost 0 bases and the J gene lost 2 bases, with 10 bases spanning the gap. DNA for the CDR3: TGTGCCAGCAGCTTAGCGAGCGGGTATAACACCGGGGAGCTGTTTTTT. This sequence encodes CASSLASGYNTGELFF.

The chain carries TRBV5-8 and TRBJ1-2; 10 nucleotides align to TRBD1. This CDR3 region has 15 residues. From germline, CDR1 is SGHTS and CDR2 YDEGEE. With V trimmed by 3 bases and J by 5 bases, 7 bases remained unmatched. The CDR3 DNA reads as TGTGCCAGCAGCTCCCAGGACAGGGGGGTGTATGGCTACACCTTC. Translation: CASSSQDRGVYGYTF.

V is TRBV30 and J is TRBJ1-2; a weak D match, TRBD1 (5 bases). Trimming shortened V by 0 bases and J by 12 bases, and 11 bases separated the two germline ends. The CDR3 runs to 11 residues. Germline lookup yields CDR1 GTSNPN and CDR2 SVGIG (reference sequence). CDR3 in amino acids: CAWSVGTRHTF. In DNA form, the CDR3 reads TGTGCCTGGAGTGTGGGGACGCGGCACACCTTC.

The rearrangement joins TRBV27 to TRBJ2-7; 8 bases match TRBD1. The CDR3 runs to 15 residues. Germline CDR1 reads MNHEY; CDR2 reads SMNVEV (reference sequence). The V gene end was trimmed by 4 bases and the J gene end by 1 base; junction bases not matched to a gene: 6. DNA for the CDR3: TGTGCCAGCAGTTATCGGGACAGGTTATCCTACGAGCAGTACTTC. Translated: CASSYRDRLSYEQYF.

V usage is TRBV15 and J usage is TRBJ1-2; TRBD1 might be the D (6 bases). The V gene's germline CDR1 is LNHNV and CDR2 YYDKDF (reference sequence). The CDR3 spans 14 residues. The V and J ends lost 6 bases and 7 bases respectively, with 18 bases between them. CDR3 residues: CATSPLGGRGGYTF. CDR3 coding DNA: TGTGCCACCAGTCCTTTGGGGGGGCGGGGTGGCTACACCTTC.

The chain carries TRBV4-2 and TRBJ2-7; D is perhaps TRBD2 (5 bases). V lost 2 bases, J lost 4 bases, and 12 bases lay in between. CDR1 LGHNA and CDR2 YNFKEQ come from the germline V gene. The CDR3 runs 14 residues. The CDR3 nucleotides are TGTGCCAGCAGCCAATCCCTAGCTTCGTACGAGCAGTACTTC. It specifies CASSQSLASYEQYF.

The chain is built from TRBV11-2 and TRBJ1-4, with 9 bases aligning to TRBD1. CDR3 length: 16 amino acids. V was pared by 5 bases and J by 7 bases, with 11 bases of the junction left unmatched. Germline CDR1 SGHAT, CDR2 FQNNGV. Written as DNA, the CDR3 is TGTGCCAGCAGCCCATTGGGGACAGGGTTGGTTGAAAAACTGTTTTTT. Amino acid sequence: CASSPLGTGLVEKLFF.